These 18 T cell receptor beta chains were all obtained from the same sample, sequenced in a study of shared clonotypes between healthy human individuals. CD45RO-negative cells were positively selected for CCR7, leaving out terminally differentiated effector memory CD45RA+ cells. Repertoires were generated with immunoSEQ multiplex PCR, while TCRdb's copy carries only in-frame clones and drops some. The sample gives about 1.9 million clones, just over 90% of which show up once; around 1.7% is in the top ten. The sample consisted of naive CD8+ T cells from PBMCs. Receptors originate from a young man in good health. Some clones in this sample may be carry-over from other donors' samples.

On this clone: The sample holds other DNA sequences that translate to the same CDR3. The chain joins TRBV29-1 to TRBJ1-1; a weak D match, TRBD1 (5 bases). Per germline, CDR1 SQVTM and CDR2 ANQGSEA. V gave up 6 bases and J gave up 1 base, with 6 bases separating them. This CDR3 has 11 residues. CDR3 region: CSVGRNTEAFF. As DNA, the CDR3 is TGCAGCGTGGGACGGAACACTGAAGCTTTCTTT.

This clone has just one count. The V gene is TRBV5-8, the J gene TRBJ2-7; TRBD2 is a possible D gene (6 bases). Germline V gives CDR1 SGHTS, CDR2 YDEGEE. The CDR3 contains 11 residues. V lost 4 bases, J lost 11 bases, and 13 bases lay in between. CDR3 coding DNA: TGTGCCAGCAGCCCCAAGCGCGGGGAGTACTTC. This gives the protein CASSPKRGEYF. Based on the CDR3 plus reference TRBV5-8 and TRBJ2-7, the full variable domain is EAGVTQSPTHLIKTRGQQATLRCSPISGHTSVYWYQQALGLGLQFLLWYDEGEERNRGNFPPRFSGRQFPNYSSELNVNALELEDSALYLCASSPKRGEYFGPGTRLTVT.

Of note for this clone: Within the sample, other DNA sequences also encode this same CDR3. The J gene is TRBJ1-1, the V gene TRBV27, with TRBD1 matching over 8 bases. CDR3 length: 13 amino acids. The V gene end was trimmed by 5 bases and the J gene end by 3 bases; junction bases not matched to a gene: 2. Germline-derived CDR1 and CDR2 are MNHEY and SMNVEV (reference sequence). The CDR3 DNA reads TGTGCCAGCAGTGACAGGGGCGACACTGAAGCTTTCTTT. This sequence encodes CASSDRGDTEAFF.

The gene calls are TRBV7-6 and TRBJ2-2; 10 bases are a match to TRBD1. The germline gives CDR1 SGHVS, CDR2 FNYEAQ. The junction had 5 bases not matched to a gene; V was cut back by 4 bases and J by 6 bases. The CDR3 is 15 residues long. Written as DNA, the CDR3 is TGTGCCAGCAGCTCGTACGGGACAGGGGCCGGGGAGCTGTTTTTT. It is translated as CASSSYGTGAGELFF.

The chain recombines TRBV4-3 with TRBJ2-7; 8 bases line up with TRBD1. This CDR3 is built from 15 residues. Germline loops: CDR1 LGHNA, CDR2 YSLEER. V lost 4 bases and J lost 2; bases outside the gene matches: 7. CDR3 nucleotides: TGCGCCAGCAGCCCGAGGCGGGACAGGACCTACGAGCAGTACTTC. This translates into CASSPRRDRTYEQYF.

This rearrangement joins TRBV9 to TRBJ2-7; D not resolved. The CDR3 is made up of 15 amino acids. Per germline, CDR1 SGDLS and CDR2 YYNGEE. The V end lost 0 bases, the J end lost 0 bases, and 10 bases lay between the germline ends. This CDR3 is CASSVGAESSYEQYF. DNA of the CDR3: TGTGCCAGCAGCGTAGGGGCAGAGAGCTCCTACGAGCAGTACTTC.

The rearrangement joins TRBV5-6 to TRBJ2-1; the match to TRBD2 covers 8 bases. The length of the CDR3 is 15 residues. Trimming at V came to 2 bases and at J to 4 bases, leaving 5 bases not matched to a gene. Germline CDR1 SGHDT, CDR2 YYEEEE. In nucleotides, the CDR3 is TGTGCCAGCAGCTTCCTTAGCGGGAAGTACAATGAGCAGTTCTTC. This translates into CASSFLSGKYNEQFF.

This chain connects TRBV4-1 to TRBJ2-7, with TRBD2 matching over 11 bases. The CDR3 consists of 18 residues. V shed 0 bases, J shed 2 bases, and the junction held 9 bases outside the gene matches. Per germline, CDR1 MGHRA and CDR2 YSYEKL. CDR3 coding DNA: TGCGCCAGCAGCCAAGAGGAGGGGCTAGCGGGAGGAACCTACGAGCAGTACTTC. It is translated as CASSQEEGLAGGTYEQYF.

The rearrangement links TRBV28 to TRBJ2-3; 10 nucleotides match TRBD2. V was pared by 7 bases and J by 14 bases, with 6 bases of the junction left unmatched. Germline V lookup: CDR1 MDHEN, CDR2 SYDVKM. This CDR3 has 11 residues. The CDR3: CASNSGRLRYF. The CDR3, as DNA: TGTGCCAGCAATAGCGGGAGGCTGAGGTATTTT.

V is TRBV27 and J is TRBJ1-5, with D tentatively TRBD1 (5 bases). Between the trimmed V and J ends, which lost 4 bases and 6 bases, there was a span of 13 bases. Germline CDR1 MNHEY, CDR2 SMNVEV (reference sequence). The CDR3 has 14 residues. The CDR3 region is CASSYVGGSQPQHF. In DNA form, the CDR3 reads TGTGCCAGCAGTTACGTGGGGGGGAGTCAGCCCCAGCATTTT.

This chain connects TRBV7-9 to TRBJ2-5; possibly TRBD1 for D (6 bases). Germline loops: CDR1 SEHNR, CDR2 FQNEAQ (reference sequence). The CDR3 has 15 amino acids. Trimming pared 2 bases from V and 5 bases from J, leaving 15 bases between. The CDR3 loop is CASSLKRGGEETQYF. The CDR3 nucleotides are TGTGCCAGCAGCTTAAAGAGAGGGGGAGAGGAGACCCAGTACTTC.

The CDR3 sequence: CASSEAGRTKETQYF. The CDR3 coding sequence is TGTGCCAGCAGTGAAGCGGGTCGGACTAAAGAGACCCAGTACTTC. This sequence joins TRBV6-1 and TRBJ2-5; a weak D match, TRBD2 (6 bases). The CDR3 runs to 15 residues. Germline CDR1 and CDR2: MNHNS and SASEGT. Trimming shortened V by 0 bases and J by 3 bases, and 11 bases separated the two germline ends.

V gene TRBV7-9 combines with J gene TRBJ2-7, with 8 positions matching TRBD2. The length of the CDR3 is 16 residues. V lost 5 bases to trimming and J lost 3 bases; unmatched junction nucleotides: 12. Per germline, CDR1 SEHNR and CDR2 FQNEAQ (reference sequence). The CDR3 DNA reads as TGTGCCAGCAGCCGGGGGGGAGACGTAGACCTCTACGAGCAGTACTTC. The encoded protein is CASSRGGDVDLYEQYF.

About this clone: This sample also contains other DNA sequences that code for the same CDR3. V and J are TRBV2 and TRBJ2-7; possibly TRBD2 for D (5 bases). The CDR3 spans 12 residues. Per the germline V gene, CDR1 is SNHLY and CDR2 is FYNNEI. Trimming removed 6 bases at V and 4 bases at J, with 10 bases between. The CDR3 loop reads CASRSSSYEQYF. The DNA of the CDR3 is TGTGCCAGCAGGTCTAGCTCTTACGAGCAGTACTTC.

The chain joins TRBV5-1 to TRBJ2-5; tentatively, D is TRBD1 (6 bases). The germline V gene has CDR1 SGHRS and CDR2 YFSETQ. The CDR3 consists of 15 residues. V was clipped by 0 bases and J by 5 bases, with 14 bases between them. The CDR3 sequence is CASSLEGDPWETQYF. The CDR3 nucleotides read TGCGCCAGCAGCTTGGAGGGGGACCCCTGGGAGACCCAGTACTTC.

The CDR3 DNA reads as TGTGCCAGCAGTGTAGGGTATCAGCCCCAGCATTTT. Translated: CASSVGYQPQHF. The V gene is TRBV25-1, the J gene TRBJ1-5; D call uncertain. The CDR3 loop spans 12 amino acids. The V end lost 4 bases, the J end lost 5 bases, and 6 bases lay between the germline ends. Germline V gives CDR1 MGHDK, CDR2 SYGVNS.

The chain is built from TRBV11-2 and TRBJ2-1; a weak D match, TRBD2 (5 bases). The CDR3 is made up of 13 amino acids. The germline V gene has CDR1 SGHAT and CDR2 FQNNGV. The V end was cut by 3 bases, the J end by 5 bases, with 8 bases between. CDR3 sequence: CASSFGSDNEQFF. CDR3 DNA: TGTGCCAGCAGCTTTGGTAGCGACAATGAGCAGTTCTTC.

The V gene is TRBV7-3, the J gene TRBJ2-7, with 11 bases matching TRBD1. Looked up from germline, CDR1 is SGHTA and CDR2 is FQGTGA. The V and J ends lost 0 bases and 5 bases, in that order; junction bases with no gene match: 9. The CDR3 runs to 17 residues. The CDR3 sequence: CASSLTADRGQFDEQYF. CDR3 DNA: TGTGCCAGCAGCTTAACTGCGGACAGGGGGCAGTTTGACGAGCAGTACTTC. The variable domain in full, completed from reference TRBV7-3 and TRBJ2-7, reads GAGVSQTPSNKVTEKGKYVELRCDPISGHTALYWYRQSLGQGPEFLIYFQGTGAADDSGLPNDRFFAVRPEGSVSTLKIQRTERGDSAVYLCASSLTADRGQFDEQYFGPGTRLTVT.